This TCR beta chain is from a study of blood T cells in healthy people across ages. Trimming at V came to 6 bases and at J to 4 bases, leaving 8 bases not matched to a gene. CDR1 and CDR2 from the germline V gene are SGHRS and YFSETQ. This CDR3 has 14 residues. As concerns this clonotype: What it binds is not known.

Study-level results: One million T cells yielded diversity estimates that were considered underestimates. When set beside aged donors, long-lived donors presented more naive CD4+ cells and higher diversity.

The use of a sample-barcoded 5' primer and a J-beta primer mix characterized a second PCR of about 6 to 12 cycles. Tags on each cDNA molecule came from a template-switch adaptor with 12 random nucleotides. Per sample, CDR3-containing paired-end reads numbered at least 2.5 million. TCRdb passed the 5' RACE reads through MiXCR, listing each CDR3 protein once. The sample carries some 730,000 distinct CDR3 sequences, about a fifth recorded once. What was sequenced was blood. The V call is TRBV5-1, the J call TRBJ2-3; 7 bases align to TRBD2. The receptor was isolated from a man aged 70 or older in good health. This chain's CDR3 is CASMPSAGADTQYF. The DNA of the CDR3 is TGCGCCAGCATGCCGTCGGCGGGGGCAGATACGCAGTATTTT.